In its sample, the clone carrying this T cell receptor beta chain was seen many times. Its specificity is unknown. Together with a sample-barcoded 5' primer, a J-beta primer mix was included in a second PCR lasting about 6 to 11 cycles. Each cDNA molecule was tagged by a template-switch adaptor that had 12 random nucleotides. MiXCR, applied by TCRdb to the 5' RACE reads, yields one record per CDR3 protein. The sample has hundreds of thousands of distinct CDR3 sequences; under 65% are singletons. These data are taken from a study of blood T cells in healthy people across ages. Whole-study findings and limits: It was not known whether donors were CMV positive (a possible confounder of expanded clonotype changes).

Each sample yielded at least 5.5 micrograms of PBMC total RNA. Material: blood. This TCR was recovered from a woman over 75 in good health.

The CDR3 spells CSARPPLAGGYQETQYF. The CDR3 DNA sequence: TGCAGTGCTAGACCGCCTCTAGCGGGAGGGTACCAAGAGACCCAGTACTTC. The V and J genes are TRBV20-1 and TRBJ2-5, with 12 bases aligning to TRBD2. Per germline, CDR1 DFQATT and CDR2 SNEGSKA (reference sequence). The CDR3 has 17 residues. V was pared by 2 bases and J by 0 bases, with 7 bases of the junction left unmatched.